The rows below give T cell receptor beta chains drawn from one sample of a study of T cell responses to AZD1222 COVID-19 vaccine. Profiling relied on immunoSEQ multiplex PCR, and the TCRdb table lists in-frame clones only, not all of them. Of around 150,000 clones in the sample, more than 75% were seen once. Sequences were derived from peripheral blood, sampled on day 0 of AZD1222 vaccination. Source of these receptors: an adult in good health. Both conserved end residues are part of each CDR3. D genes are given only for firm matches. Clone size is not always given. Where it is, it says once, few, many or a class for expanded clones.

CDR3 length	clone size	D gene	V gene	J gene	CDR3 DNA	CDR3 protein
16	.	TRBD1	TRBV6-1	TRBJ2-3	TGTGCCAGCAGTGAAGAGGCGAGACAGGGTCCAGATACGCAGTATTTT	CASSEEARQGPDTQYF
15	.	.	TRBV9	TRBJ1-3	TGTGCCAGCAGCGGCGCCCAGGCGGGTGGAAACACCATATATTTT	CASSGAQAGGNTIYF
15	.	.	TRBV7-9	TRBJ1-1	TGTGCCAGCAGCCCGGACAGCTACTCCCCTAGAAAAGCTTTCTTT	CASSPDSYSPRKAFF
13	.	.	TRBV24-1	TRBJ2-2	TGTGCCACCAGTGCAGGGGACACCGGGGAGCTGTTTTTT	CATSAGDTGELFF
14	.	.	TRBV13	TRBJ2-5	TGTGCCAGCAGCTCCCTCCGGGGGAAAGAGACCCAGTACTTC	CASSSLRGKETQYF
13	.	.	TRBV7-9	TRBJ2-5	TGTGCCAGCAGCCCGACTAGCCAAGAGACCCAGTACTTC	CASSPTSQETQYF
14	once	.	TRBV3-1/TRBV3-2	TRBJ1-5	TGTGCCAGCAGCCAAAGACATAGCAATCAGCCCCAGCATTTT	CASSQRHSNQPQHF
13	.	.	TRBV27	TRBJ1-1	TGTGCCAGCAGTTTAACCCTTTACACTGAAGCTTTCTTT	CASSLTLYTEAFF
16	.	TRBD1	TRBV28	TRBJ2-2	TGTGCCAGCAGTTCACCGGGACAGGGTATGCCCGGGGAGCTGTTTTTT	CASSSPGQGMPGELFF
14	.	.	TRBV28	TRBJ2-7	TGTGCCAGCAGGGTAGCGGCGCCTCCCTACGAGCAGTACTTC	CASRVAAPPYEQYF
14	.	.	TRBV7-9	TRBJ1-2	TGTGCCAGCAGCTCCACAGGATATGGCTATGGCTACACCTTC	CASSSTGYGYGYTF
15	once	TRBD2	TRBV5-4	TRBJ2-1	TGTGCCAGCAGCAAGGCGGGAGGGCCCCAATTTGAGCAGTTCTTC	CASSKAGGPQFEQFF
14	.	.	TRBV5-1	TRBJ2-7	TGCGCCAGCAGCTTGGGGGTAGCGAGCTACGAGCAGTACTTC	CASSLGVASYEQYF
13	.	.	TRBV27	TRBJ1-1	TGTGCCAGCAGTTTAGCGGGGAACACTGAAGCTTTCTTT	CASSLAGNTEAFF
15	once	.	TRBV2	TRBJ1-2	TGTGCCAGCATCGAAAGGTACCCACGAAACTATGGCTACACCTTC	CASIERYPRNYGYTF
15	.	TRBD2	TRBV19	TRBJ2-6	TGTGCCAGTAGTGGGGGGGAGGCTGGGGCCAACGTCCTGACTTTC	CASSGGEAGANVLTF
13	once	.	TRBV28	TRBJ1-2	TGTGCCAGCAGTACTGTCCCTAACTATGGCTACACCTTC	CASSTVPNYGYTF
17	.	.	TRBV21-1	TRBJ2-2	TGTGCCAGCAGCACCGGACGAACTAGCCCGAACACCGGGGAGCTGTTTTTT	CASSTGRTSPNTGELFF
15	.	.	TRBV5-1	TRBJ2-1	TGCGCCAGCAGCTCCGGACAAGGGGGAATCAATGAGCAGTTCTTC	CASSSGQGGINEQFF
15	.	TRBD2	TRBV10-1	TRBJ2-7	TGCGCCAGCAGCGTCCGACTAGCTCCTATGAGCGAGCAGTACTTC	CASSVRLAPMSEQYF
15	.	TRBD2	TRBV19	TRBJ2-1	TGTGCCAGTAGTATATCTAGCGGGATCTACAATGAGCAGTTCTTC	CASSISSGIYNEQFF
16	.	TRBD1	TRBV6-5	TRBJ2-1	TGTGCCAGCAGTTACTTCGGGACAGGGTCCTACAATGAGCAGTTCTTC	CASSYFGTGSYNEQFF
14	.	TRBD1	TRBV19	TRBJ1-5	TGTGCCAGTAGACAGGGGGGGCCCAATCAGCCCCAGCATTTT	CASRQGGPNQPQHF
13	once	.	TRBV14	TRBJ1-2	TGTGCCAGCAGCCATTTAAAGGGCTATGGCTACACCTTC	CASSHLKGYGYTF
14	.	.	TRBV6-1	TRBJ1-5	TGTGCCAGCAGTGACAGCCATATGGATCAGCCCCAGCATTTT	CASSDSHMDQPQHF
16	.	TRBD1	TRBV12-5	TRBJ2-1	TGTGCTAGTGGGTGGCCCGGGACAGGGGTGGTCGATGAGCAGTTCTTC	CASGWPGTGVVDEQFF
17	.	.	TRBV7-9	TRBJ1-2	TGTGCCAGCAGCTCCTCCCCCGGCGGGGGTGTTAACTATGGCTACACCTTC	CASSSSPGGGVNYGYTF
12	.	.	TRBV11-2	TRBJ1-5	TGTGCCAGCAGCCTGGGGGGAAACCCCCAGCATTTT	CASSLGGNPQHF
15	.	.	TRBV28	TRBJ1-2	TGTGCCAGCAGTTTTATAGAGGGGGGACATGGAGGCTACACCTTC	CASSFIEGGHGGYTF
18	few	TRBD2	TRBV5-4	TRBJ2-3	TGTGCCAGCAGCTTCCGGACTAGCCGTTTTACTAGCACAGATACGCAGTATTTT	CASSFRTSRFTSTDTQYF
12	once	.	TRBV5-6	TRBJ2-3	TGTGCCAGCAGCTTGGCCCTGGATACGCAGTATTTT	CASSLALDTQYF
13	.	.	TRBV6-1	TRBJ1-5	TGTGCCAGCAGTGAGCAGGGTTTCCAGCCCCAGCATTTT	CASSEQGFQPQHF
13	.	.	TRBV28	TRBJ1-2	TGTGCCAGCAGTTTTTCGGGGGTTCAGGGCTACACCTTC	CASSFSGVQGYTF
17	.	.	TRBV28	TRBJ2-6	TGTGCCAGCAGGCCAACGAGTTACAGGGACGGGGCCAACGTCCTGACTTTC	CASRPTSYRDGANVLTF
15	few	TRBD1	TRBV4-2	TRBJ1-1	TGTGCCAGCAGCCCTTCCAGGGGGCGAAACACTGAAGCTTTCTTT	CASSPSRGRNTEAFF
13	.	.	TRBV28	TRBJ1-1	TGTGCCAGCTCCCCTTGGGGGAGCACTGAAGCTTTCTTT	CASSPWGSTEAFF
17	.	TRBD2	TRBV4-1	TRBJ2-3	TGCGCCAGCAGCCTCCTGGGACTAGCGGCAAGCACAGATACGCAGTATTTT	CASSLLGLAASTDTQYF
12	.	.	TRBV7-9	TRBJ2-7	TGTGCCAGCAGCTTAAATGTATACGAGCAGTACTTC	CASSLNVYEQYF